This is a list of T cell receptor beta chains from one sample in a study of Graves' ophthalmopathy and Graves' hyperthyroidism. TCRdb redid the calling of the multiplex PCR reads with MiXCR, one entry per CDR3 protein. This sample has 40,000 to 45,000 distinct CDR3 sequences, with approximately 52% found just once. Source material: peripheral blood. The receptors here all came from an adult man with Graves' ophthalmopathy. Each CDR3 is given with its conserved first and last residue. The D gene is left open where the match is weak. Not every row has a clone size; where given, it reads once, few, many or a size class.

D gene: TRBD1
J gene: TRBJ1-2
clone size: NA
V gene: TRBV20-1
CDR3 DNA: TGCAGTGCTAGAGGCGGGACAGGACCTAACTATGGCTACACCTTC
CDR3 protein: CSARGGTGPNYGYTF

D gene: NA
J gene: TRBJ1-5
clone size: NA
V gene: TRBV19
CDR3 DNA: TGTGCCAGTAAATTAAACCCCAGGGCTGGGCAGCCCCAGCATTTT
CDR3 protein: CASKLNPRAGQPQHF

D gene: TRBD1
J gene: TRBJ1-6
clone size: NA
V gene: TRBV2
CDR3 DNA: TGTGCCAGCAGTGATGAAGTCACAGGGGGGCTGAGCTCACCCCTCCACTTT
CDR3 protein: CASSDEVTGGLSSPLHF

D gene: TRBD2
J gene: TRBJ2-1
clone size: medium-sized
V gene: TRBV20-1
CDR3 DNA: TGCAGTGCTCGGACTAGCGTGAATGAGCAGTTCTTC
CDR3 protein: CSARTSVNEQFF

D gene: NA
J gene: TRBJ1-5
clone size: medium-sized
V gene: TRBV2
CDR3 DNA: TGTGCCAGCAGTCTAGGGTATGGGGATCAGCCCCAGCATTTT
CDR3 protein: CASSLGYGDQPQHF

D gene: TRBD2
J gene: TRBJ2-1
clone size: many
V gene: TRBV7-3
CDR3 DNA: TGTGCCAGCAGCTCGGTTGGGGGGGAAGGTGAGCAGTTCTTC
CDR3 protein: CASSSVGGEGEQFF

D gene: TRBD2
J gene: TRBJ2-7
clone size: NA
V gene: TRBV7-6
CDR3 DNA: TGTGCCAGCAGCTTACTTAGCGGGGCCACCTACGAGCAGTACTTC
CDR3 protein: CASSLLSGATYEQYF

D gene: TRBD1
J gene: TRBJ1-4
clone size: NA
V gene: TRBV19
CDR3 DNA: TGTGTCAGAAGTCCAGGAACCGGGACAGGGGATGAAAAACTGTTTTTT
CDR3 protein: CVRSPGTGTGDEKLFF

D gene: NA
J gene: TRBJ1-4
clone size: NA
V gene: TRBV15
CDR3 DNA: TGTGCCACCAGCAGAGTCCTGGGGATAGGTGAAAAACTGTTTTTT
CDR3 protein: CATSRVLGIGEKLFF

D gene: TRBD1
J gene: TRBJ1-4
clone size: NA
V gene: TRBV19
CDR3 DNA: TGTGCCAGTAGTAGGGACAGGGGATACGGAAAACTGTTTTTT
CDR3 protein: CASSRDRGYGKLFF

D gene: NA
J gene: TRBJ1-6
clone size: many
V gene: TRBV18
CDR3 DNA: TGTGCCAGCTCACCATCCAGGGAGAGGTCACCCCTCCACTTT
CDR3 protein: CASSPSRERSPLHF

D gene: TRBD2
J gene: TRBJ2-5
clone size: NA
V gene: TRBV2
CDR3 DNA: TGTGCCAGCAGCATAGCGGGAGAGGGAGGGACCCAGTACTTC
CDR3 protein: CASSIAGEGGTQYF

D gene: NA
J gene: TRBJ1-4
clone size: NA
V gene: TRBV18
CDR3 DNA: TGTGCCAGCTCGCCAAATGAAAAACTGTTTTTT
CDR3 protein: CASSPNEKLFF

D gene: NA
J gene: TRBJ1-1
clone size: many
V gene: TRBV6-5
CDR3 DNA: TGTGCCAGCAGTGATCCAAGGGCGAACACTGAAGCTTTCTTT
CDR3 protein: CASSDPRANTEAFF

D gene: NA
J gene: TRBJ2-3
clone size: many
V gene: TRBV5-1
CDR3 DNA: TGCGCCAGCAAGCCCCGTAGCACGCACACAGATACGCAGTATTTT
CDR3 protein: CASKPRSTHTDTQYF

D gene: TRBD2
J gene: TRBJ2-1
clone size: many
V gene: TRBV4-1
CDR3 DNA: TGCGCCAGCAGCCTAATAGAAGGGGGGCTAGCGGGACCCAATGAGCAGTTCTTC
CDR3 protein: CASSLIEGGLAGPNEQFF

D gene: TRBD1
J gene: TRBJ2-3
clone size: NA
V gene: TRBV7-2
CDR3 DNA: TGTGCCAGCAGCTTAGGGACAGGGGGCACAGATACGCAGTGTTTT
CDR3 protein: CASSLGTGGTDTQCF

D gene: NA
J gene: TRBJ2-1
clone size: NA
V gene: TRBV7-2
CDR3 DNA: TGTACCAGCAGCCGGTCAGAGTCTGAGCGGTTCTTC
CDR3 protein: CTSSRSESERFF

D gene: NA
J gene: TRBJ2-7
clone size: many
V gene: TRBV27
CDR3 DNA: TGTGCCAGCAGTGGCGCTGGCGACTCCTACGAGCAGTACTTC
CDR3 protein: CASSGAGDSYEQYF

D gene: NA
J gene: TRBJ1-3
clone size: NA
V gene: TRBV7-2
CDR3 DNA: TGTACCAGCGGCTCCCTCCCTGGAAACACCATATATTTT
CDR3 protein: CTSGSLPGNTIYF

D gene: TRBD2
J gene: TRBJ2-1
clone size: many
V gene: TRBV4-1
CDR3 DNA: TGCGCCAGCAGCCAAGATTTGGCTAGCGGGAGTTCGTGGAATGAGCAGTTCTTC
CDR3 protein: CASSQDLASGSSWNEQFF

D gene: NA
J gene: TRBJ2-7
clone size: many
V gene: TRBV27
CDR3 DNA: TGTGCCAGCAGTTTACGCGGGATACCTTACGAGCAGTACTTC
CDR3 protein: CASSLRGIPYEQYF

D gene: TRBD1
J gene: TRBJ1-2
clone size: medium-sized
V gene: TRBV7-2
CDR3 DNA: TGTGCCAGCAGCTTAGCGACGGGACAGGGTGACTATGGCTACACCTTC
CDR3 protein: CASSLATGQGDYGYTF

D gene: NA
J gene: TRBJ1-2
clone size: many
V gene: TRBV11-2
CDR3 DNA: TGTGCCAGCAGCTTAGGAGGGGGCTATGGCTACACCTTC
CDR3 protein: CASSLGGGYGYTF

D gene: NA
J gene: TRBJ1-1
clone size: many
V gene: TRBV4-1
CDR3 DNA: TGCGCCAGCAGCCAATGGGGTTCTAACACTGAAGCTTTCTTT
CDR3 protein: CASSQWGSNTEAFF

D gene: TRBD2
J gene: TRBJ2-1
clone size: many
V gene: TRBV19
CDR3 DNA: TGTGCCAGTAGTATTGGTAGCGGGAGTTCCTGGCGCTCCTACAATGAGCAGTTCTTC
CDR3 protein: CASSIGSGSSWRSYNEQFF

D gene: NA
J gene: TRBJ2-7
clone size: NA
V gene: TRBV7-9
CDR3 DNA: TGTGCCAGCAGCTTTGGGACGTTCTACGAGCAGTACTTC
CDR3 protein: CASSFGTFYEQYF

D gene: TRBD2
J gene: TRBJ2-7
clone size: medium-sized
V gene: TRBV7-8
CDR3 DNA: TGTGCCAGCAGCTTTGGCGGGAGCTACGAGCAGTACTTC
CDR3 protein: CASSFGGSYEQYF

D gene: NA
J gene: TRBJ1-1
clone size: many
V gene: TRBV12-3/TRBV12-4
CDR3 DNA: TGTGCCAGCAGTTTCCGGAGGGGGGAAGCTTTCTTT
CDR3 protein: CASSFRRGEAFF

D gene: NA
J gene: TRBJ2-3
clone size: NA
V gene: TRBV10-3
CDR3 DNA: TGTGCCATCAGTGAGTCCACTAGGTTAAGCACAGATACGCAGTATTTT
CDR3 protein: CAISESTRLSTDTQYF

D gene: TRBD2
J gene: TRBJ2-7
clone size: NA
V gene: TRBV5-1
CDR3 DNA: TGTGCCAGCAGCCAAATTGCGGGAGGGCCCTATGAGCAGTACTTC
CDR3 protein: CASSQIAGGPYEQYF

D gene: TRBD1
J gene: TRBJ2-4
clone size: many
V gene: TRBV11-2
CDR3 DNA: TGTGCCAGCAGCCGGGGACAGAAAAACATTCAGTACTTC
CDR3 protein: CASSRGQKNIQYF

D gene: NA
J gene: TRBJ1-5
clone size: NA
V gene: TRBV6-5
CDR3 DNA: TGTGCCAGCAGTGCTGAGCGGGGGAGCTCCTACGAGCATTTT
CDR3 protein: CASSAERGSSYEHF

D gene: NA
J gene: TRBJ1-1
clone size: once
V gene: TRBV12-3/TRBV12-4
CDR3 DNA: TGTGCCAGCAGTTTAAAGGCGGACGTATACACTGAAGCTTTCTTT
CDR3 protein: CASSLKADVYTEAFF

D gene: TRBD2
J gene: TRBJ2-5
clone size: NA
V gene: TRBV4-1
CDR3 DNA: TGCGCCAGCAGCCAGCCGGGGGGGAGGGCCACAGAGACCCAGTACTTC
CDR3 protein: CASSQPGGRATETQYF

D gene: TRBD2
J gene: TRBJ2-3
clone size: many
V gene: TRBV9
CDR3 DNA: TGTGCCAGCAGCGTTAGCGGGAGAATAACAGATACGCAGTATTTT
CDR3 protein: CASSVSGRITDTQYF

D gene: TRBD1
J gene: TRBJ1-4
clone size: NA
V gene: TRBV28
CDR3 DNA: TGTGCCAGCAGTTTAATAGGGGGGACAGGTGAAAAACTGTTTTTT
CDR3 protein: CASSLIGGTGEKLFF

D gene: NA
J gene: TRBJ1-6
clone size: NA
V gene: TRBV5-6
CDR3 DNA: TGTGCCAGCAGCTTGGATCGTCGGGGAGCACCTAATTCACCCCTCCACTTT
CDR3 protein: CASSLDRRGAPNSPLHF

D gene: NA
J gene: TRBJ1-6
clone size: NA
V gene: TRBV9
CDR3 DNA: TGTGCCAGCAGCGTAGCTAGTCAACCCCTCCACTTT
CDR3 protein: CASSVASQPLHF

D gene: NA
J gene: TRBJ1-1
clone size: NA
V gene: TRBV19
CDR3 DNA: NA
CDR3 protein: CASSMAGHSNQPQHFGDGNTEASF

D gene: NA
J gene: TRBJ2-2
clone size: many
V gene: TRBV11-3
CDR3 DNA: TGTGCCAGCAGCGGGACAACCACCGGGGAGCTGTTTTTT
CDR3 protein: CASSGTTTGELFF

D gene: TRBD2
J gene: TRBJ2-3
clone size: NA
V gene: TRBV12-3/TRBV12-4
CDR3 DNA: TGTGCCAGCAGTAGCGGGAGGGCAGATACGCAGTATTTT
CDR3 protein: CASSSGRADTQYF

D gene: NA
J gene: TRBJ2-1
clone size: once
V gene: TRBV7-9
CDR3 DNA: TGTGCCAGCAGCTTAGCCGCCCGGGACAATGAGCAGTTCTTC
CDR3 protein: CASSLAARDNEQFF

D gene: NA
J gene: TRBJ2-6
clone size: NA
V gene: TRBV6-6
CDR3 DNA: TGTGCCAGCAGTTACGGAACCGGGACAGGGGCCAACGTCCTGACTTTC
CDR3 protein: CASSYGTGTGANVLTF

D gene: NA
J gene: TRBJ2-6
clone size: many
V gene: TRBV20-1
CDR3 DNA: TGCAGTGCTAGAGATCTTAGGCGGACCTCTGGGGCCAACGTCCTGACTTTC
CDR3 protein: CSARDLRRTSGANVLTF

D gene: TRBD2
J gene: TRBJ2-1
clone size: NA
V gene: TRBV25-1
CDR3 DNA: TGTGCCAGCAGTGGCCCTAGGGGCGGGAGCTACAATGAGCAGTTCTTC
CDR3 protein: CASSGPRGGSYNEQFF

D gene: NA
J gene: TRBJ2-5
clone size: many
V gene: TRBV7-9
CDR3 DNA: TGTGCCAGCAGCCGCGTCGGGGGGCGGGAGACCCAGTACTTC
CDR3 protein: CASSRVGGRETQYF

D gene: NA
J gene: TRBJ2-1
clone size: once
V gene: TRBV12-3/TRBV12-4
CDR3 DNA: TGTGCCAGCAGTCCTCGGAGTGAGCAGTTCTTC
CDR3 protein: CASSPRSEQFF